This T cell receptor beta chain was documented in a study of OX40 agonist ivuxolimab in advanced cancers. General study results and limits: There was clonal expansion of CD4+ and CD8+ blood T cells by week 6 at 0.1 to 3.0 mg/kg.

The repertoire was sequenced with immunoSEQ multiplex PCR; TCRdb's copy has only in-frame clones and lacks some. The sample shows roughly 23,000 clones, under 85% of them seen only once. Collection of blood occurred at baseline, at cycle 4 day 1, and at cycle 7 day 1. Turning to this clone: Antigen unknown.

Per germline, CDR1 SGHRS and CDR2 YFSETQ. This CDR3 region has 17 residues. V was cut by 0 bases and J by 4 bases, with 20 bases left in between. This rearrangement joins TRBV5-1 to TRBJ2-7; D unresolved. The TCR originated in an adult with an advanced solid tumor such as melanoma, head and neck, liver or kidney cancer. Sample: CD4+ or CD8+ T cells sorted from blood, taken in a trial of the OX40 agonist ivuxolimab. The CDR3 loop is CASSLALGKGAGYEQYF. As DNA, the CDR3 is TGCGCCAGCAGCTTGGCATTGGGAAAGGGTGCAGGTTACGAGCAGTACTTC.